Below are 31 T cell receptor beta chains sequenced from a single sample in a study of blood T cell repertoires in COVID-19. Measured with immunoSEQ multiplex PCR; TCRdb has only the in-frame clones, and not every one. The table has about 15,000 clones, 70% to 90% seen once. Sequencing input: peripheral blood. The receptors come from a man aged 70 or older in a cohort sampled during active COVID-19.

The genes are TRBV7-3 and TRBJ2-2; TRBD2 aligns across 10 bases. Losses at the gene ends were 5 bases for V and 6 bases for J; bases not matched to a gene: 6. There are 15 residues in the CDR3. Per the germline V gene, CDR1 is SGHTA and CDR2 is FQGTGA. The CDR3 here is CASSILAGESGELFF. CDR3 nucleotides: TGTGCCAGCAGCATCCTAGCGGGAGAATCCGGGGAGCTGTTTTTT.

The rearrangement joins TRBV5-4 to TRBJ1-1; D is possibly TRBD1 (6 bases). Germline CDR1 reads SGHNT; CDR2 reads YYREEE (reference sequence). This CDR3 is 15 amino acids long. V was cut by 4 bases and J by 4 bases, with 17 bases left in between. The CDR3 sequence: CASSIYRELFTEAFF. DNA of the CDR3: TGTGCCAGCAGCATATACAGGGAGCTATTCACTGAAGCTTTCTTT. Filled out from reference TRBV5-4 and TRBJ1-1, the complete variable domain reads ETGVTQSPTHLIKTRGQQVTLRCSSQSGHNTVSWYQQALGQGPQFIFQYYREEENGRGNFPPRFSGLQFPNYSSELNVNALELDDSALYLCASSIYRELFTEAFFGQGTRLTVV.

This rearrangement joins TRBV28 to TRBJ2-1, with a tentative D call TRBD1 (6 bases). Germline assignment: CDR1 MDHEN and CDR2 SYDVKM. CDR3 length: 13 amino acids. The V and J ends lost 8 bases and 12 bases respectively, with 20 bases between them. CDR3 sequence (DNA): TGTGCCAGCTGTGACAGGTTCCCCCTTACGCAGTTCTTC. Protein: CASCDRFPLTQFF.

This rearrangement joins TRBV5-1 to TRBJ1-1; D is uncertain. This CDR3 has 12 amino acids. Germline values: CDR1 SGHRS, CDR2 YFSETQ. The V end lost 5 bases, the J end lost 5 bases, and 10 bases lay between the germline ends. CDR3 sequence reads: CASRRGQTEAFF. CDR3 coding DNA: TGCGCCAGCAGAAGAGGGCAAACTGAAGCTTTCTTT.

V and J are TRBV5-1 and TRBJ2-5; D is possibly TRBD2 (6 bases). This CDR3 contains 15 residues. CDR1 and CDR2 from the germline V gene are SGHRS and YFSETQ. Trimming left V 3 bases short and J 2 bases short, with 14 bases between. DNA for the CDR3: TGCGCCAGCAGCTACCTACTAGCATCGCAAGAGACCCAGTACTTC. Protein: CASSYLLASQETQYF.

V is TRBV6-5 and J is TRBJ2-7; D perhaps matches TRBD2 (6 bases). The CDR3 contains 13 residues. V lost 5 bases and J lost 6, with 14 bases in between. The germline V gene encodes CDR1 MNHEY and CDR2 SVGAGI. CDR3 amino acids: CASSSGPHGEQYF. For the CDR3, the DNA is TGTGCCAGCAGTAGCGGGCCCCATGGCGAGCAGTACTTC.

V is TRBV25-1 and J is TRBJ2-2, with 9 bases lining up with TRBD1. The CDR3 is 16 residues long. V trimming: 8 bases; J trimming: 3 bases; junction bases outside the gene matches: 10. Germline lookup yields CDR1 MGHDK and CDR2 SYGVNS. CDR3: CASRRTGTGYTGELFF. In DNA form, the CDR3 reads TGTGCCAGCCGCCGTACCGGGACAGGGTACACCGGGGAGCTGTTTTTT.

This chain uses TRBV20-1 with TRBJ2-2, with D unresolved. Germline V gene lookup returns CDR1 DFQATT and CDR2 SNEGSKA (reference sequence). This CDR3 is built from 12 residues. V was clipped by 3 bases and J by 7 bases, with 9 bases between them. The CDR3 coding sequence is TGCAGTGCTAGTCCTCTTAACGGGGAGCTGTTTTTT. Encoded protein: CSASPLNGELFF.

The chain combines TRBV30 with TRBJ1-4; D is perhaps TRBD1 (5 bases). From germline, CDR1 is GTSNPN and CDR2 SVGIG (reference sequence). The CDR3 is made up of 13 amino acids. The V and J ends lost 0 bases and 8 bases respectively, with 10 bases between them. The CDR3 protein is CAWSVQVGEKLFF. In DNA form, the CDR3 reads TGTGCCTGGAGTGTACAGGTGGGGGAAAAACTGTTTTTT. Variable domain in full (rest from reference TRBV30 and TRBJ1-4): SQTIHQWPATLVQPVGSPLSLECTVEGTSNPNLYWYRQAAGRGLQLLFYSVGIGQISSEVPQNLSASRPQDRQFILSSKKLLLSDSGFYLCAWSVQVGEKLFFGSGTQLSVL.

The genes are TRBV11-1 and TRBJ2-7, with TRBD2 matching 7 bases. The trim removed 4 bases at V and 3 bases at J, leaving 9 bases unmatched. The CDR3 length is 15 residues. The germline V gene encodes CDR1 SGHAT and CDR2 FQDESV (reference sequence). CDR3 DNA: TGTGCCAGCAGCTCATCCAGGGAGGGGAACTACGAGCAGTACTTC. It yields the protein CASSSSREGNYEQYF.

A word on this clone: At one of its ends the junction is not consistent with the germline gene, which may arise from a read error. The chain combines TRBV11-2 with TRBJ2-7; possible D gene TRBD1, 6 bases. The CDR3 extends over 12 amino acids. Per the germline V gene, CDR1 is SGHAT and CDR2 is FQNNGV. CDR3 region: CASSAHPGDLDF. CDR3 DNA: TGTGCCAGCAGCGCCCATCCAGGGGATCTCGACTTC.

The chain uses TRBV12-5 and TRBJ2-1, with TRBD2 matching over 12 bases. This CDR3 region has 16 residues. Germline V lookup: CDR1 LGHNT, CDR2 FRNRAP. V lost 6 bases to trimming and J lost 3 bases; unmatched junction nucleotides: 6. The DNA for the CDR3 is TGTGCTAGTGGCCCCGGGACTAGCGGGTTCTACAATGAGCAGTTCTTC. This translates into CASGPGTSGFYNEQFF.

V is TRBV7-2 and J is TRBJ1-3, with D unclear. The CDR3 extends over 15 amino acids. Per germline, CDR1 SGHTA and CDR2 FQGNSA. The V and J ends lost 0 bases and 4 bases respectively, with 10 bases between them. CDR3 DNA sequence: TGTGCCAGCAGCTTAGCGCCCAGGAACGGAAACACCATATATTTT. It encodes CASSLAPRNGNTIYF.

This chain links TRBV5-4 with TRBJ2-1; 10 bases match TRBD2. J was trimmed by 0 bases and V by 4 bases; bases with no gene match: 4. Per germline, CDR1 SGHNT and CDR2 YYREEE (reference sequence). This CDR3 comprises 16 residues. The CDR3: CASSAGLASSYNEQFF. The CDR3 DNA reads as TGTGCCAGCAGCGCGGGACTAGCGAGCTCCTACAATGAGCAGTTCTTC.

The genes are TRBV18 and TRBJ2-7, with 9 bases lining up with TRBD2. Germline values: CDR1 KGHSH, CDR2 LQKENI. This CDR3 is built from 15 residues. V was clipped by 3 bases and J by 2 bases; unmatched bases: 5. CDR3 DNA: TGTGCCAGCTCACCGTTAGCGGGGGCCGCCTACGAGCAGTACTTC. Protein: CASSPLAGAAYEQYF. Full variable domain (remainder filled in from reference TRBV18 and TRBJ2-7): NAGVMQNPRHLVRRRGQEARLRCSPMKGHSHVYWYRQLPEEGLKFMVYLQKENIIDESGMPKERFSAEFPKEGPSILRIQQVVRGDSAAYFCASSPLAGAAYEQYFGPGTRLTVT.

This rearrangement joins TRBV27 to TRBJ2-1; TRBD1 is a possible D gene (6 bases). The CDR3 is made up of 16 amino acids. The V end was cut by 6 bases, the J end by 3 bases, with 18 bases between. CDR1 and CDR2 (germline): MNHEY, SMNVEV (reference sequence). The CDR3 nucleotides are TGTGCCAGCAGAAGAATACAGGGAACGGGCTACAATGAGCAGTTCTTC. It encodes CASRRIQGTGYNEQFF.

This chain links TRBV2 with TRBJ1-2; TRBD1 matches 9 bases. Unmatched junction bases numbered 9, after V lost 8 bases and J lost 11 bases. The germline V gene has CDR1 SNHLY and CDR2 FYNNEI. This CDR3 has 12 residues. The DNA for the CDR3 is TGTGCCAGCTCTAGGGGACAGGGTTGGTACACCTTC. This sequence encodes CASSRGQGWYTF.

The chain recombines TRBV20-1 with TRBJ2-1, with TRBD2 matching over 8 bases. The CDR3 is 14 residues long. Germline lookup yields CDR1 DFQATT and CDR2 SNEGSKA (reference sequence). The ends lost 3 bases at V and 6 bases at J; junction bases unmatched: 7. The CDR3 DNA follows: TGCAGTGCTAGTGGGCGGGAGGCGTTCAATGAGCAGTTCTTC. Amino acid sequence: CSASGREAFNEQFF.

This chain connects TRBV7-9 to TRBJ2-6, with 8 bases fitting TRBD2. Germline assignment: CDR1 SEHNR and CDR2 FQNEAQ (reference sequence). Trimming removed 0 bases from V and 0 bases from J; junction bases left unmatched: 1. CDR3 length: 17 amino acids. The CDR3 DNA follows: TGTGCCAGCAGCTTAGCTAGCGGGATCTCTGGGGCCAACGTCCTGACTTTC. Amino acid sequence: CASSLASGISGANVLTF.

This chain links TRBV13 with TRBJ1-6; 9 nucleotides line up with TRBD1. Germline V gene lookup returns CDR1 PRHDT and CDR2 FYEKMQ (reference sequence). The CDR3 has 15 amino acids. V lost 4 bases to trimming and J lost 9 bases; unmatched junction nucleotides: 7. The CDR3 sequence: CASSSRDRVLSPLHF. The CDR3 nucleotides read TGTGCCAGCAGCTCCCGGGACAGGGTACTTTCACCCCTCCACTTT.

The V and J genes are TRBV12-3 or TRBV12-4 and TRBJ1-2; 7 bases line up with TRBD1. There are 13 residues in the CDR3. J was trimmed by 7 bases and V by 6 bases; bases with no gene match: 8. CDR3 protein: CASSPDRVAGYTF. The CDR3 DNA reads TGTGCCAGCAGCCCAGACAGGGTTGCTGGCTACACCTTC.

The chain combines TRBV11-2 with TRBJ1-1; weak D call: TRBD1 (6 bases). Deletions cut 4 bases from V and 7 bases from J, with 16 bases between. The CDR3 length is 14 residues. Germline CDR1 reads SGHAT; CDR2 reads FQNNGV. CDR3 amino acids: CASSSLTDSVEAFF. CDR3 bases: TGTGCCAGCAGCTCGTTGACGGACAGCGTTGAAGCTTTCTTT. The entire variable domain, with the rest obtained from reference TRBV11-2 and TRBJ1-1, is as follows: EAGVAQSPRYKIIEKRQSVAFWCNPISGHATLYWYQQILGQGPKLLIQFQNNGVVDDSQLPKDRFSAERLKGVDSTLKIQPAKLEDSAVYLCASSSLTDSVEAFFGQGTRLTVV.

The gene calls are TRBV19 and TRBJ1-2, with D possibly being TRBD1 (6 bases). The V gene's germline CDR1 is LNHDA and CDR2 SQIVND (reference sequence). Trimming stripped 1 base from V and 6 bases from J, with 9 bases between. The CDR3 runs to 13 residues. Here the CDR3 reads CASSIVRGDGYTF. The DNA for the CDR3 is TGTGCCAGTAGTATAGTCAGGGGTGATGGCTACACCTTC.

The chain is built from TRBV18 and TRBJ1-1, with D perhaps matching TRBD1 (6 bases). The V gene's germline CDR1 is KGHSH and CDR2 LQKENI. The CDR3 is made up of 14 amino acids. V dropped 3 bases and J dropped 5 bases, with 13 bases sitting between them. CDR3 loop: CASSPYSGETEAFF. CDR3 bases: TGTGCCAGCTCACCTTATTCAGGGGAAACTGAAGCTTTCTTT. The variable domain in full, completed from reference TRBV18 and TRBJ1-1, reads NAGVMQNPRHLVRRRGQEARLRCSPMKGHSHVYWYRQLPEEGLKFMVYLQKENIIDESGMPKERFSAEFPKEGPSILRIQQVVRGDSAAYFCASSPYSGETEAFFGQGTRLTVV.

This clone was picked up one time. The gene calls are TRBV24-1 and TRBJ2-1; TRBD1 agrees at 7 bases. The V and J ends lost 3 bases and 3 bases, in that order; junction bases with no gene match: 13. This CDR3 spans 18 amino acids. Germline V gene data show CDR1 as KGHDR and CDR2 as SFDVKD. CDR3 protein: CATSDPTRDSFFYNEQFF. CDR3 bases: TGTGCCACCAGTGATCCCACCCGGGACAGTTTTTTCTACAATGAGCAGTTCTTC.

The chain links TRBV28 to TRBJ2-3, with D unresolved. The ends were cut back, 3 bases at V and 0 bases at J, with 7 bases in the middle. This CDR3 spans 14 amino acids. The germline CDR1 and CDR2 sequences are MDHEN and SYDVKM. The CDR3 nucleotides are TGTGCCAGCAGTTTCTTCACTAGCACAGATACGCAGTATTTT. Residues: CASSFFTSTDTQYF.

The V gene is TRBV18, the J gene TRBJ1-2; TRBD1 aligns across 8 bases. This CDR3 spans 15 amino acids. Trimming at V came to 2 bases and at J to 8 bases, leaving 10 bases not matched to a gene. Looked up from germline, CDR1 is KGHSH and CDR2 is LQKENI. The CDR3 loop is CASSPVTGQAYGYTF. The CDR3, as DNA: TGTGCCAGCTCACCAGTGACGGGACAGGCGTACGGCTACACCTTC.

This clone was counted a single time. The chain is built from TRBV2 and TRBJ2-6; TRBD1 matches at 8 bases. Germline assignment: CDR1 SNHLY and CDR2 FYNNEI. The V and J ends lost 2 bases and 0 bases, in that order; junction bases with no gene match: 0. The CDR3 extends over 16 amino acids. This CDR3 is CASSETGGSGANVLTF. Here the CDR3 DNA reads TGTGCCAGCAGTGAAACAGGGGGCTCTGGGGCCAACGTCCTGACTTTC.

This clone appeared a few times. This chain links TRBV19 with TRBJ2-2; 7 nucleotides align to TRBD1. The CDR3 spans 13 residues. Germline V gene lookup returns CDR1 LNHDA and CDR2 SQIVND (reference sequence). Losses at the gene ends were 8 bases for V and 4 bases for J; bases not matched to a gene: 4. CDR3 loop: CASSSGGTGELFF. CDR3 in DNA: TGTGCCAGTTCCTCAGGGGGCACCGGGGAGCTGTTTTTT.

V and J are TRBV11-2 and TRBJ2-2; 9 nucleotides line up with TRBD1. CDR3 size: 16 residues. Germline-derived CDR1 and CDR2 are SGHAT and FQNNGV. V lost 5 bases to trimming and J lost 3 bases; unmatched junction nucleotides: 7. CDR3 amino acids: CASSHGTGSYTGELFF. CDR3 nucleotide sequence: TGTGCCAGCAGCCATGGGACAGGGAGTTACACCGGGGAGCTGTTTTTT.

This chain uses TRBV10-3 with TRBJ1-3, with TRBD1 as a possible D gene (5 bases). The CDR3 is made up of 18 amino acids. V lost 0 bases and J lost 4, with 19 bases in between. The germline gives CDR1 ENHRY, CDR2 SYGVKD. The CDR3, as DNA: TGTGCCATCAGTGAGTCGGGTATCGGGGGTACGTCAGGAAACACCATATATTTT. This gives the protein CAISESGIGGTSGNTIYF.